This T cell receptor beta chain was recovered during a study of cytomegalovirus exposure and HLA in healthy donors. This PCR relied on a set of 60 Vbeta primers and 13 Jbeta primers. The authors' processing: Later work found 65 million to 100 million unique TCR beta chains, with 9.5 million to 14 million shared. Assay used: immunoSEQ multiplex PCR; TCRdb lists only in-frame clones, some missing. The V and J calls and clone size come from that table; D and trimming were worked out from the DNA. The listing contains about 210,000 clones. Overall study results and limits: It was taken for granted in presence/absence analyses that sequencing depth across donors was roughly uniform. The investigators catalogued 164 TCR beta chains as cytomegalovirus-associated. Per a later analysis, HLA-associated TCR beta chains showed more clonal expansion than other, equally common TCR beta chains.

Concerning this clone itself: Its antigen is unknown.

The sequence was collected from a young woman in good health and CMV-seropositive. Sequenced: PBMCs.

The CDR3 reads CSVVRSSYNEQFF. For the CDR3, the DNA is TGCAGCGTTGTAAGGAGCTCCTACAATGAGCAGTTCTTC. This chain connects TRBV29-1 to TRBJ2-1; unclear D gene. This CDR3 is 13 amino acids long. Germline CDR1 and CDR2: SQVTM and ANQGSEA. Trimming removed 4 bases at V and 0 bases at J, with 7 bases between.